Sequencing of this T cell receptor (beta chain) was carried out in a study of CD8+CD57+ T cells in acquired aplastic anemia. Study context: CD4+ reads averaged about 10.8 million in healthy donors.

Study-wide results and caveats: Overlapping CD8+ CDR3 repertoires of patients and controls contained some 27 shared sequences.

Genomic DNA templated the TCR beta VDJ and CDR3 profiling. One entry per CDR3 protein, called by TCRdb with MiXCR from the reads. The table records around 400,000 distinct CDR3 sequences, just under 70% of them present only once. This clonotype was observed a few times. Its antigen is currently unknown. CDR1 is SGHAT and CDR2 is FQDESV in the germline V gene (reference sequence). The CDR3 covers 16 residues. With V trimmed by 0 bases and J by 2 bases, 4 bases remained unmatched. Material for sequencing was sorted CD4+, CD8+, or CD8+CD57+ T cells (not recorded which) from PBMCs. This clonotype originated in a human donor in good health, serving as a control. The chain has TRBV11-1 and TRBJ2-1, with 7 bases matching TRBD1. DNA of the CDR3: TGTGCCAGCAGCTTAGCCGGGACAGCTGCCTACAATGAGCAGTTCTTC. Protein product: CASSLAGTAAYNEQFF. Supplemented by reference TRBV11-1 and TRBJ2-1, the full variable domain reads EAEVAQSPRYKITEKSQAVAFWCDPISGHATLYWYRQILGQGPELLVQFQDESVVDDSQLPKDRFSAERLKGVDSTLKIQPAELGDSAMYLCASSLAGTAAYNEQFFGPGTRLTVL.